This T cell receptor beta chain was sequenced in a study of CD8 T cells in Susac syndrome. A quantity of about 0.45 to 1 ug RNA underwent reverse transcription using random hexamers. With immunoSEQ multiplex PCR, TCR beta CDR3 was amplified across 54 Vbeta and 13 Jbeta. TCRdb analysed the immunoSEQ multiplex PCR reads with MiXCR anew, one entry per CDR3 protein. The sample includes hundreds of thousands of distinct CDR3 sequences, more than 80% of them seen just once. Sequencing targeted TCR beta in T cells from blood (CD8+ and CD4+). The patients serving as multiple sclerosis controls were treatment-naive. They had stable or active relapsing-remitting disease and fulfilled revised McDonald criteria. FACS was used to enrich TEMRA cells, whereas the CD8+ and CD4+ T cells were obtained by negative isolation. Trimming cost V 4 bases and J 0 bases, with 28 bases left between them. The length of the CDR3 is 20 residues. Per the germline V gene, CDR1 is SGHDT and CDR2 is YYEEEE.

The chain couples TRBV5-6 to TRBJ1-1; D ambiguous. The TCR was taken from a human donor with multiple sclerosis. Material: CD8+ T cells from PBMCs. The DNA for the CDR3 is TGTGCCAGCAGCCCACAGCGCCTTCCCTCTAAAGATCGCATGAACACTGAAGCTTTCTTT. Its protein product is CASSPQRLPSKDRMNTEAFF.